The T cell receptor beta chain under discussion was sequenced for a study of radiotherapy plus CTLA-4 blockade in lung cancer. Turning to the study itself: Among enrolled patients, roughly 18% responded and 31% achieved disease control. Findings and limits, study-wide: How blood T cell clones changed early, along with interferon-beta, reportedly forecast response best. Some TCR clones had been derived from tumors. These clones expanded in peripheral blood after radiotherapy plus ipilimumab.

The CDR3 is made up of 14 amino acids. Germline V gene data show CDR1 as KGHSH and CDR2 as LQKENI. Unmatched junction bases numbered 1, after V lost 3 bases and J lost 4 bases. Alongside CTLA-4 blockade with ipilimumab, patients with chemo-refractory metastatic non-small-cell lung cancer received focal radiation. The repertoire was sequenced with immunoSEQ multiplex PCR; TCRdb's copy has only in-frame clones and lacks some. This sample has about 87,000 clones, with about 88% found just once. This clone has more than one count but fewer than ten. Its matching antigen is unknown. The receptor was derived from a human donor with non-small cell lung cancer that progressed on radiotherapy plus ipilimumab. The specimen comprised peripheral blood, sampled from a patient treated with radiotherapy plus ipilimumab. The V and J genes are TRBV18 and TRBJ1-3; TRBD1 aligns across 9 bases. The CDR3 bases are TGTGCCAGCTCACCGGGACAGGGCGGAAACACCATATATTTT. Residues: CASSPGQGGNTIYF.